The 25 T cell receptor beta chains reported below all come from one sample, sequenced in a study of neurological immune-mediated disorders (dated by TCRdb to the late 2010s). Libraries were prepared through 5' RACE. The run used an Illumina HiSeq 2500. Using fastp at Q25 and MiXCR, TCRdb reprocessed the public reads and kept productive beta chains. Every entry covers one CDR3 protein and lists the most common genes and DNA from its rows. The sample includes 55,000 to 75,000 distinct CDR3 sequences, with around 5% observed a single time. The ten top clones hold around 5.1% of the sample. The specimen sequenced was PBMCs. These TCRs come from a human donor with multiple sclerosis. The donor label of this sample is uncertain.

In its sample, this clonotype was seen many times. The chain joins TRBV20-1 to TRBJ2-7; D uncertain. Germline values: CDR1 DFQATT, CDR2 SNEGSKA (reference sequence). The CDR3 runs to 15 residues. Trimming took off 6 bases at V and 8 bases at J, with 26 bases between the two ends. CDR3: CSAEDPDLSLGKQYF. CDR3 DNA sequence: TGCAGTGCCGAGGATCCCGACTTGTCCCTCGGCAAGCAGTACTTC.

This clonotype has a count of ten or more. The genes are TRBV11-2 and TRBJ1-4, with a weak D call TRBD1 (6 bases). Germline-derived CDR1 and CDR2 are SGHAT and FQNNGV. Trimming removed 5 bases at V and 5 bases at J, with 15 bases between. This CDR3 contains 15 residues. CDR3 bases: TGTGCCAGCAGCAGCCTGGGGGCCCACAATGAAAAACTGTTTTTT. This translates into CASSSLGAHNEKLFF.

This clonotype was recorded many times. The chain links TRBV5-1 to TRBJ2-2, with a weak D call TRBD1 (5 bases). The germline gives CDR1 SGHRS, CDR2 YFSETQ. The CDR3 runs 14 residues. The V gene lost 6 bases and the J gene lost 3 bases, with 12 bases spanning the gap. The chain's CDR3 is CASKPQGHTGELFF. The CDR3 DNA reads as TGCGCCAGCAAACCGCAGGGTCACACCGGGGAGCTGTTTTTT.

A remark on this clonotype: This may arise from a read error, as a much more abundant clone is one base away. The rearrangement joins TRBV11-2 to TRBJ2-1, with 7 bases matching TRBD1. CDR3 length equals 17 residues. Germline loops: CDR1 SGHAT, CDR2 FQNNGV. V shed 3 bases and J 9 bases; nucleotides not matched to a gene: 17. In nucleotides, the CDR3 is TGTGCCAGCAGCTTTGGGCCAGTGGGGGACAGTCGGGGTGAGCAGTTCTTC. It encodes CASSFGPVGDSRGEQFF.

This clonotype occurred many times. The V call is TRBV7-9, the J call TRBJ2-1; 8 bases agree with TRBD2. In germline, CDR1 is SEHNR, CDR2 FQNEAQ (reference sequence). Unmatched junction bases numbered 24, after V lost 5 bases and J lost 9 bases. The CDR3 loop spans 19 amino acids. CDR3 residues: CASSLSRFRAGVRPTEQFF. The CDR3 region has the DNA TGTGCCAGCAGCCTAAGTCGGTTTAGAGCGGGGGTTCGTCCCACTGAGCAGTTCTTC.

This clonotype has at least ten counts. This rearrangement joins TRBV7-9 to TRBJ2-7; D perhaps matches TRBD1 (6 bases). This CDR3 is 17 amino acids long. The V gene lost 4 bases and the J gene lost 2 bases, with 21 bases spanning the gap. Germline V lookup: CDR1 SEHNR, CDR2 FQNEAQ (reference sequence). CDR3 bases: TGTGCCAGCAGCTCGACTGAGAAAGACAGGAGTACCTACGAGCAGTACTTC. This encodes CASSSTEKDRSTYEQYF.

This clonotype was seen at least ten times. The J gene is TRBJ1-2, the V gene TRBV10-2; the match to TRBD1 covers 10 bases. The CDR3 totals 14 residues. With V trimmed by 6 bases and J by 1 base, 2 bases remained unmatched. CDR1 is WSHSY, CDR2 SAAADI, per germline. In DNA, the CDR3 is TGCGCCAGCAGCGGGACAGGGGTTAACTATGGCTACACCTTC. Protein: CASSGTGVNYGYTF.

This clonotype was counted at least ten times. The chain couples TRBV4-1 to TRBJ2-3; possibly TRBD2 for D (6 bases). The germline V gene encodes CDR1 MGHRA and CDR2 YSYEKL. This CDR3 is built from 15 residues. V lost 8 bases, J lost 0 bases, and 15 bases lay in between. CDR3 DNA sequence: TGCGCCAGCGCCGTCCGGGACTTTAGCACAGATACGCAGTATTTT. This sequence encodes CASAVRDFSTDTQYF.

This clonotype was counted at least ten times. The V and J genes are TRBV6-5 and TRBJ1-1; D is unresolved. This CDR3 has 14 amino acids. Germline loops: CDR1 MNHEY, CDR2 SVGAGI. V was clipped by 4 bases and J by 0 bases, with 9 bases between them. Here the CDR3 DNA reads TGTGCCAGCAGTTCCCCACCAATGAACACTGAAGCTTTCTTT. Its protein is CASSSPPMNTEAFF.

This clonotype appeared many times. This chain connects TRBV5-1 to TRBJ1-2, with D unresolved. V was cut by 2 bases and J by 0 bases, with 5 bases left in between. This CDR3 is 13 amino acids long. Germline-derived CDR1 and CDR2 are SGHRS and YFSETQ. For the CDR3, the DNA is TGCGCCAGCAGCTTCGAGGCTAACTATGGCTACACCTTC. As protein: CASSFEANYGYTF.

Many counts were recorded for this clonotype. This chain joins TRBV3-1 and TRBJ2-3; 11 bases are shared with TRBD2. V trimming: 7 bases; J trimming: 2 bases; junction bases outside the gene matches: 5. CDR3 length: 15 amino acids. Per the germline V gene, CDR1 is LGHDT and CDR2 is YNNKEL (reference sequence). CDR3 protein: CASTGTSGPTDTQYF. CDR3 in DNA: TGTGCCAGCACTGGGACTAGCGGACCCACAGATACGCAGTATTTT.

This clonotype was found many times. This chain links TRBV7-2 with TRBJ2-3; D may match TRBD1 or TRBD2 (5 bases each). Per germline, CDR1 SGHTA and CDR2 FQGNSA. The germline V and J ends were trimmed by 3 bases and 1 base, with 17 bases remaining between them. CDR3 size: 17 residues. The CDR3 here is CASSFGPPGRGTDTQYF. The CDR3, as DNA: TGTGCCAGCAGCTTTGGCCCACCGGGGCGGGGCACAGATACGCAGTATTTT.

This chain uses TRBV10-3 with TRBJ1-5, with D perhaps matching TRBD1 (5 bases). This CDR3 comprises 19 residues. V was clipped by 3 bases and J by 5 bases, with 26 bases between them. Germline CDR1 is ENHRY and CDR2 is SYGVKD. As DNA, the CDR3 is TGTGCCATCAGTGACCCCTCCATCCGTAGGGGAGCCTACTATCAGCCCCAGCATTTT. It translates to CAISDPSIRRGAYYQPQHF.

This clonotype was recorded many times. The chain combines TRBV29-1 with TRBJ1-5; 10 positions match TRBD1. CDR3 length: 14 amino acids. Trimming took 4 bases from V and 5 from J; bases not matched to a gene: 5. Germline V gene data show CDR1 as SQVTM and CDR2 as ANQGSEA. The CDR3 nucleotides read TGCAGCGTTGTGGCCGGGACAGGGGATCAGCCCCAGCATTTT. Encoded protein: CSVVAGTGDQPQHF.

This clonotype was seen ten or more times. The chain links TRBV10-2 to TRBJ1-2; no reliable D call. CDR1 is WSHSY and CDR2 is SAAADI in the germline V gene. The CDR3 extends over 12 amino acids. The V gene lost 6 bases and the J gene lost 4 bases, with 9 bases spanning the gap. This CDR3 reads CASSPGSYGYTF. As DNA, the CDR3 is TGCGCCAGCAGCCCCGGCAGCTATGGCTACACCTTC.

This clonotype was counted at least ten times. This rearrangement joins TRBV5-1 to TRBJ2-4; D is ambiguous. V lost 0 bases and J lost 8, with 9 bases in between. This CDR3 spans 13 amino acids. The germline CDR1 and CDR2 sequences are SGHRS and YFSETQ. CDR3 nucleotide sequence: TGCGCCAGCAGCTTGGAACTCTACCACATTCAGTACTTC. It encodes CASSLELYHIQYF.

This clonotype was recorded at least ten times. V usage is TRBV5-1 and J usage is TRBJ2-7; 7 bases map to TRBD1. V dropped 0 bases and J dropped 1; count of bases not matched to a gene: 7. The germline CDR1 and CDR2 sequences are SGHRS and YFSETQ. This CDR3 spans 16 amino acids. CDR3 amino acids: CASSLAGTDLSYEQYF. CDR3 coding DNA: TGCGCCAGCAGCTTGGCCGGGACAGACCTTTCCTACGAGCAGTACTTC.

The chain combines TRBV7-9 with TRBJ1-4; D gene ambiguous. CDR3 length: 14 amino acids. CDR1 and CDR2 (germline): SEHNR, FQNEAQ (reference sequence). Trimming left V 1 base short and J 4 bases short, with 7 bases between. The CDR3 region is CASSLGQSNEKLFF. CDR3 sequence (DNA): TGTGCCAGCAGCTTAGGGCAGAGTAATGAAAAACTGTTTTTT.

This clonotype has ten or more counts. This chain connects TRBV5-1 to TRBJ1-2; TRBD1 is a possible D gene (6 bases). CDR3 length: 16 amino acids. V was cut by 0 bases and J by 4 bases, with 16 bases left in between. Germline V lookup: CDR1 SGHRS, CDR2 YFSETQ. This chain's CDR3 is CASSLGGTGQFYGYTF. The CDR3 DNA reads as TGCGCCAGCAGCTTGGGTGGAACAGGGCAATTCTATGGCTACACCTTC.

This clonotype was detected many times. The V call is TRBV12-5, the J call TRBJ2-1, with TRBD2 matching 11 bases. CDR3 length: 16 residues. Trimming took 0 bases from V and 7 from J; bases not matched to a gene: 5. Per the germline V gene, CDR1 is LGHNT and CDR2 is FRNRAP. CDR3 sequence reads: CASGLVVASGGNEQFF. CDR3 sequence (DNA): TGTGCTAGTGGTTTGGTGGTGGCTAGCGGGGGGAATGAGCAGTTCTTC.

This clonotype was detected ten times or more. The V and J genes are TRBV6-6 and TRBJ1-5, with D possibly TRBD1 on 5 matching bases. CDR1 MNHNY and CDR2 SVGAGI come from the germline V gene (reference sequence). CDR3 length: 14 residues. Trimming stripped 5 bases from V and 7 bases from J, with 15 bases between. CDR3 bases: TGTGCCAGCAGTCCCTCCACAGGTCCCCAGCCCCAGCATTTT. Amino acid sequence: CASSPSTGPQPQHF.

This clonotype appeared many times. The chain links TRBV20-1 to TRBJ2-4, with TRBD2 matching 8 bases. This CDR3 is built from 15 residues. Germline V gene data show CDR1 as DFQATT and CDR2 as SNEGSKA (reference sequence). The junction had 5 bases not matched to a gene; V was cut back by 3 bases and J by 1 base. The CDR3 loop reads CSASGGARAKNIQYF. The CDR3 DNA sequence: TGCAGTGCTAGCGGGGGGGCGAGGGCCAAAAACATTCAGTACTTC.

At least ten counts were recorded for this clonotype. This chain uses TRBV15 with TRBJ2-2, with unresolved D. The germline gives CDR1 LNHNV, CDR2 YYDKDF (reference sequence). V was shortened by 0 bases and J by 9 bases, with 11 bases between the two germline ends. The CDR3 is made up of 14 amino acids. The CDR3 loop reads CATSREAGWRELFF. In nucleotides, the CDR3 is TGTGCCACCAGCAGAGAGGCCGGGTGGCGGGAGCTGTTTTTT. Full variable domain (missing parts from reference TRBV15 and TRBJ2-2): DAMVIQNPRYQVTQFGKPVTLSCSQTLNHNVMYWYQQKSSQAPKLLFHYYDKDFNNEADTPDNFQSRRPNTSFCFLDIRSPGLGDTAMYLCATSREAGWRELFFGEGSRLTVL.

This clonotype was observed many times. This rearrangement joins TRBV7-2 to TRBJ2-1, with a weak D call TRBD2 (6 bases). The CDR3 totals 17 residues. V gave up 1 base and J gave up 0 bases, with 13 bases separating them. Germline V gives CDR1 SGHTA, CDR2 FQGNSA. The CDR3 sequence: CASSLEGLRSSYNEQFF. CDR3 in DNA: TGTGCCAGCAGCTTAGAGGGACTCAGGAGCTCCTACAATGAGCAGTTCTTC.

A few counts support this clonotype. The CDR3 DNA sequence: TGTGCCAGCAGCCACTTAAAGGGGGGTTCCAATGAGCAGTTCTTC. This sequence encodes CASSHLKGGSNEQFF. J is TRBJ2-1 and V is TRBV14; D tentatively fits TRBD1 or TRBD2 (6 bases each). Germline values: CDR1 SGHDN, CDR2 FVKESK. V shed 3 bases and J shed 6 bases, with 15 bases lying between them. The CDR3 has 15 residues.